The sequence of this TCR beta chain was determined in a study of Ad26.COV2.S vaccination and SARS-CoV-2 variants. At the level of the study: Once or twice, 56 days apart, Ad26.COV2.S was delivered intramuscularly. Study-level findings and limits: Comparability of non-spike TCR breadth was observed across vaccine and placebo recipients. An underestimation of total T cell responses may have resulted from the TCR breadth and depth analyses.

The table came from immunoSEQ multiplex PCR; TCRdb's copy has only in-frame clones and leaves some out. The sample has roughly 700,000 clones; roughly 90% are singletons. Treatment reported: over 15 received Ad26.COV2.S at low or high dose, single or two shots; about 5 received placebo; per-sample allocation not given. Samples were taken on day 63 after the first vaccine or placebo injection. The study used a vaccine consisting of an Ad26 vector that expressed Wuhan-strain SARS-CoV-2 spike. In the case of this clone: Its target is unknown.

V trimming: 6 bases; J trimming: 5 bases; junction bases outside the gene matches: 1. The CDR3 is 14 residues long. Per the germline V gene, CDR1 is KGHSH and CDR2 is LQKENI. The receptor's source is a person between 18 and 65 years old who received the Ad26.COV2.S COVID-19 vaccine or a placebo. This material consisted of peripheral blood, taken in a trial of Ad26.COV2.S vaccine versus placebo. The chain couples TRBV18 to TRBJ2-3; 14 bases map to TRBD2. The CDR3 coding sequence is TGTGCCAGCTCGGGGACTAGCGGGAGAGATACGCAGTATTTT. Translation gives CASSGTSGRDTQYF.